This T cell receptor (beta chain) was sequenced in a study of siplizumab effects on memory and regulatory T cells. Findings and caveats of the study: Proliferating Tregs from siplizumab cultures lacked functional confirmation of suppression. Major contributors to the alloresponse seemed to be naive T cells, which also appeared more diverse than memory cells. In siplizumab conditions, mappable alloreactive CD4+ clones averaged about 63% Treg-derived, against 25% to 30% in controls.

The CDR3 loop spans 15 amino acids. Trimming removed 0 bases from V and 1 base from J, with 10 bases in between. The germline V gene encodes CDR1 SGHRS and CDR2 YFSETQ. Measured with immunoSEQ multiplex PCR; TCRdb has only the in-frame clones, and not every one. Among 55,000 to 70,000 clones listed, just over 90% were seen once. To note about this clone: Antigen specificity is unknown.

Sequencing was done on a sample of CD8+ T cells sorted from blood. V gene TRBV5-1 combines with J gene TRBJ2-5; D gene uncertain. The sequence derives from a human donor in good health. The CDR3 loop is CASSLVSSIQETQYF. CDR3 bases: TGCGCCAGCAGCTTGGTTAGTTCAATCCAAGAGACCCAGTACTTC.